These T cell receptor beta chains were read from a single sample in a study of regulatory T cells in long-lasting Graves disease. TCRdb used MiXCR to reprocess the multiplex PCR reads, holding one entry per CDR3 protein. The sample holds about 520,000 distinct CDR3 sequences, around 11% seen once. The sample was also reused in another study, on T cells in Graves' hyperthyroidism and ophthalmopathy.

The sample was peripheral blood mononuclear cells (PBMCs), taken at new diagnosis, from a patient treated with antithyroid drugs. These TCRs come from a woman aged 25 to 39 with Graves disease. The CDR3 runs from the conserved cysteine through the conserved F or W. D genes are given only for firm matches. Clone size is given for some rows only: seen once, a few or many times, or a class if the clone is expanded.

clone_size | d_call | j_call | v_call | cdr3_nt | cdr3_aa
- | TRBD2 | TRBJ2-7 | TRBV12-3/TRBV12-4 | TGTGCCAGCACCCTGACTAGCGGGATCTACGAGCAGTACTTC | CASTLTSGIYEQYF
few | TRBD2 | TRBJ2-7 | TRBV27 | TGTGCCAGCAGTCCCTTAGCGGGAGTTTGGGACGAGCAGTACTTC | CASSPLAGVWDEQYF
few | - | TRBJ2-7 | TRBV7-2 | TGTGCCAGCAGCTTAGTGAGTTTAGTTTACGAGCAGTACTTC | CASSLVSLVYEQYF
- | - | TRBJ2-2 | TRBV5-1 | TGCGCCAGCAGCACGGGACAGAACACCGGGGAGCTGTTTTTT | CASSTGQNTGELFF
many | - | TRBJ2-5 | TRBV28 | TGTGCCAGCAGTTTAGTTAGCCTAGAAGAGACCCAGTACTTC | CASSLVSLEETQYF
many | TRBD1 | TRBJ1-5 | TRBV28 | TGTGCCAGCAGTTCCGGGACAGGCAGTTTGGTCGGACAGCCCCAGCATTTT | CASSSGTGSLVGQPQHF
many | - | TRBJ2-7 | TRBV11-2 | TGTGCCAGCAGCTTAGTTGCCTTCGGGGACATAAGCTCCGAGCAGTACTTC | CASSLVAFGDISSEQYF
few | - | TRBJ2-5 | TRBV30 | TGTGCCTGGAGTGGAAGTACTAGCTTCTCCCAAGAGACCCAGTACTTC | CAWSGSTSFSQETQYF
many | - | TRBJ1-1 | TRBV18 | TGTGCCAGCTCACCAACCTTCCTAAAGAGAGCTTTCTTT | CASSPTFLKRAFF
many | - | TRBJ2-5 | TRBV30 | TGTGCCTGGAGTGTACGGAGGGGTGGGACCCAGTACTTC | CAWSVRRGGTQYF
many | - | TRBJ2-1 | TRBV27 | TGTGCCAGCAGTTTTGGCACTACAGTTGAGCAGTTCTTC | CASSFGTTVEQFF
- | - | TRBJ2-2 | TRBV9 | TGTGCCAGCAGCGCCGTAATCACCGGGGAGCTGTTTTTT | CASSAVITGELFF
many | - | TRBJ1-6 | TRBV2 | TGTGCCAGCACGGGTGGTGATGGGTCACCCCTCCACTTT | CASTGGDGSPLHF
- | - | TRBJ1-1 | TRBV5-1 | TGCGCCAGCAGCTTGGGTGGGGGCCCCACTGAAGCTTTCTTT | CASSLGGGPTEAFF
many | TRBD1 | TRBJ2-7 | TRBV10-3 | TGTGCCATCAGTGAGTCCAAGGGACAGGGGTCCGAGCAGTACTTC | CAISESKGQGSEQYF
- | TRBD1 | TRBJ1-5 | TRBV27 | TGTGCCAGCAGTCCCCGGCGGAGACAGGGGAATCAGCCCCAGCATTTT | CASSPRRRQGNQPQHF
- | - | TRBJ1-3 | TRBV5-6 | TGTGCCAGCAGCTTGGGGGGGACCAACGCGGGAACTGGAAACACCATATATTTT | CASSLGGTNAGTGNTIYF
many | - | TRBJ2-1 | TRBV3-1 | TGTGCCAGCAGCCACTCCCCCGGTGAAGGGGTGGGAAATGAGCAGTTCTTC | CASSHSPGEGVGNEQFF
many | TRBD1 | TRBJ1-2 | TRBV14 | TGTGCCAGCAGCCAAGCGGGGACAGCTAACTATGGCTACACCTTC | CASSQAGTANYGYTF
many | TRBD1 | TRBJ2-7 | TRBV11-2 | TGTGCCAGCAGCCGGGGGACAGGGGATGACGAGCAGTACTTC | CASSRGTGDDEQYF
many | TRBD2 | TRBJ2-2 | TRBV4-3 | TGCGCCAGCAGCCAAGATTTAGAGCGGGAGAGGACCGGGGAGCTGTTTTTT | CASSQDLERERTGELFF
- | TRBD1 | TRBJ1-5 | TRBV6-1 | TGTGCCAGCAGTACCAGACAGGGGTTCGGGGTATATAGCAATCAGCCCCAGCATTTT | CASSTRQGFGVYSNQPQHF
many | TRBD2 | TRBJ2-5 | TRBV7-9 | TGTGCCAGCAGCCCTAGGGTAGCGGGGGCGCGAGAGACCCAGTACTTC | CASSPRVAGARETQYF
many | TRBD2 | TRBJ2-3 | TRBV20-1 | TGCAGTGCTAGAATTCCAGCGGGACGAAGGGATACGCAGTATTTT | CSARIPAGRRDTQYF
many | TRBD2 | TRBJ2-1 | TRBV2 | TGTGCCAGCCGATCCGGGACTAGTTTCTACAATGAGCAGTTCTTC | CASRSGTSFYNEQFF
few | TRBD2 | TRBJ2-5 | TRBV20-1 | TGCAGTGCTAGAGATCCCCCTAGCGGACCTCAAGAGACCCAGTACTTC | CSARDPPSGPQETQYF
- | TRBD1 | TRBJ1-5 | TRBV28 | TGTGCCAGCAGTTCCGGGACAGGGGGGTGGCAGCCCCAGCATTTT | CASSSGTGGWQPQHF
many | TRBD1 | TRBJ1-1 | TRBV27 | TGTGCCAGCAGTTTATTTCAGGGGGGCACTGAAGCTTTCTTT | CASSLFQGGTEAFF
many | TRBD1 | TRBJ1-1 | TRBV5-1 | TGCGCCAGCAGCTTGGAGACAGGGAAAGCTTTCTTT | CASSLETGKAFF
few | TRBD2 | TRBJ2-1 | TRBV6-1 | TGTGCCAGCACGACTAGCGGGATGCACAATGAGCAGTTCTTC | CASTTSGMHNEQFF
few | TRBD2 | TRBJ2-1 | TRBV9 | TGTGCCAGCAGCGCGCTAGCGGGAGTCCGTAATGAGCAGTTCTTC | CASSALAGVRNEQFF
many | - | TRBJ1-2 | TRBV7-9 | TGTGCCAGCAGCTTAGGGTCAGGGAACCATGGCTACACCTTC | CASSLGSGNHGYTF
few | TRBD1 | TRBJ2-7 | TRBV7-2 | TGTGCCAGCAGCTTACCCCGGGCAGGGGGCTACGAGCAGTACTTC | CASSLPRAGGYEQYF
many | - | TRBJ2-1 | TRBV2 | TGTGCCAGCATGGTCACGGTTTACAATGAGCAGTTCTTC | CASMVTVYNEQFF
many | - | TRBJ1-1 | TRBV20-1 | TGCAGTGCTAGAGTAGGCGGGGGTTGGAACACTGAAGCTTTCTTT | CSARVGGGWNTEAFF
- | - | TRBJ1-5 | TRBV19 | TGTGCCAGTAGTATAGCGACGGAGGTCAATCAGCCCCAGCATTTT | CASSIATEVNQPQHF
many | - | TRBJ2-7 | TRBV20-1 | TGCAGTGCTCACGACTACCGGGCCTCCTACGAGCAGTACTTC | CSAHDYRASYEQYF
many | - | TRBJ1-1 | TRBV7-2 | TGTGCCAGCAGCTTATTAGGTGGGCGCACTGAAGCTTTCTTT | CASSLLGGRTEAFF
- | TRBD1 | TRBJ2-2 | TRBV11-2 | TGTGCCAGTGGGGGGGACAGGGGGCCCGGGGAGCTGTTTTTT | CASGGDRGPGELFF
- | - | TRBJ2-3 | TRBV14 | TGTGCCAGCAGCCCGCTACGGTCAGGGAACACAGATACGCAGTATTTT | CASSPLRSGNTDTQYF
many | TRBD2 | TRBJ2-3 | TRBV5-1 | TGCGCCAGCAGCTATGGACTAGCGGGAGTGGGAGATACGCAGTATTTT | CASSYGLAGVGDTQYF
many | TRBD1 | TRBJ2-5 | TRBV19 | TGTGCCACTCACGAGGGCCAGGGGGCGCAGACCCAGTACTTC | CATHEGQGAQTQYF
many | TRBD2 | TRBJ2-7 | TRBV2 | TGTGCCAGCGACAGCGGGATGCAGTACGAGCAGTACTTC | CASDSGMQYEQYF
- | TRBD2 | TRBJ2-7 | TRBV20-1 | TGCAGTGCTAGGCTAGCGGACTCCTACGAGCAGTACTTC | CSARLADSYEQYF
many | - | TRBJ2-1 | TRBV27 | TGTGCCAGCAGTTTATATCTTGGACAAGTTACTGAGCAGTTCTTC | CASSLYLGQVTEQFF
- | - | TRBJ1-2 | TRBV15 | TGTGCCACAGGGGAGGGGCCAGGGTATGGCTACACCTTC | CATGEGPGYGYTF
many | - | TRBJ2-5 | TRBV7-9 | TGTGCCAGCAGCGTTCCACAGGGAGGGGGAGAGACCCAGTACTTC | CASSVPQGGGETQYF
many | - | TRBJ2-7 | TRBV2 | TGTGCCAGCGGGAGACAGAGTACCTACGAGCAGTACTTC | CASGRQSTYEQYF
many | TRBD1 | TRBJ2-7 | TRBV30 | TGTGCCTGGAGACCAGGGGGCAGGTACGAGCAGTACTTC | CAWRPGGRYEQYF
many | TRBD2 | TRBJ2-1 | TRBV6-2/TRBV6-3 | TGTGCCAGCAGATCCGGGGCTAGCGGGAGGTCCTCCTACAATGAGCAGTTCTTC | CASRSGASGRSSYNEQFF